This T cell receptor (beta chain) comes out of a study of technical replicates of blood from several donors. Germline lookup yields CDR1 SGDLS and CDR2 YYNGEE. Trimming stripped 4 bases from V and 6 bases from J, with 20 bases between. The CDR3 spans 15 residues. The data were produced by immunoSEQ multiplex PCR, yet TCRdb's version contains in-frame clones alone and is incomplete. The data hold approximately 89,000 clones, with approximately 93% observed a single time. The material sequenced was T cells isolated from PBMCs. The clonotype originates from a human donor in good health. The chain couples TRBV9 to TRBJ2-7, with D possibly matching TRBD1 (6 bases). The CDR3 is CASSLEATGYLEQYF. The CDR3 DNA reads TGTGCCAGCAGCCTAGAGGCGACAGGTTACCTCGAGCAGTACTTC.